A selection of T cell receptor beta chains follows, all from one sample in a study of T-cell memory formation after mild COVID-19. A single record per CDR3 protein comes from TCRdb applying MiXCR to the 5' RACE reads. Here the sample spans nearly 200,000 distinct CDR3 sequences, 18% being singletons. The sample was PBMCs or a T cell subset sorted from them (not recorded which). All receptors derive from an adult woman who had mild COVID-19 (a few samples of this study predate the infection). Cell type and time point are not known. CDR3s include the opening cysteine and the closing phenylalanine or tryptophan. A D gene is named only where the DNA matches it firmly. Some rows have no size entry. The others give once, few or many, or a class for an expanded clone.

v_call	clone_size	j_call	d_call	cdr3_aa	cdr3_nt
TRBV29-1	-	TRBJ2-7	-	CSVAPTVSYEQYF	TGCAGCGTTGCCCCGACAGTTTCCTACGAGCAGTACTTC
TRBV5-1	few	TRBJ1-6	-	CASSPGGGNGSPLHF	TGCGCCAGCAGCCCGGGGGGAGGGAACGGATCACCCCTCCACTTT
TRBV5-6	-	TRBJ2-7	TRBD1	CASSRGGQVYEQYF	TGTGCCAGCAGCCGTGGTGGACAGGTCTACGAGCAGTACTTC
TRBV7-9	few	TRBJ1-1	-	CASSPGRLNTEAFF	TGTGCCAGCAGCCCGGGGCGGCTGAACACTGAAGCTTTCTTT
TRBV4-1	-	TRBJ1-5	TRBD1	CASSRDGTGLNQPQHF	TGCGCCAGCAGCCGTGATGGGACAGGATTAAATCAGCCCCAGCATTTT
TRBV12-3/TRBV12-4	few	TRBJ1-6	-	CASSSWNSPLHF	TGTGCCAGCAGTTCCTGGAATTCACCCCTCCACTTT
TRBV6-2/TRBV6-3	few	TRBJ2-1	TRBD1	CASSYQDRGISGEQFF	TGTGCCAGCAGTTACCAGGACAGGGGGATTTCCGGTGAGCAGTTCTTC
TRBV4-2	few	TRBJ2-2	-	CASSQGLPNTGELFF	TGTGCCAGCAGCCAGGGACTTCCGAACACCGGGGAGCTGTTTTTT
TRBV29-1	-	TRBJ1-5	-	CSVGGASNQPQHF	TGCAGCGTTGGCGGGGCGAGCAATCAGCCCCAGCATTTT
TRBV4-1	few	TRBJ1-4	-	CASSQGAAGVVTNEKLFF	TGCGCCAGCAGCCAAGGTGCAGCGGGGGTAGTAACTAATGAAAAACTGTTTTTT
TRBV24-1	few	TRBJ1-1	-	CATSEGSSNTEAFF	TGTGCCACCAGTGAGGGCAGTTCGAACACTGAAGCTTTCTTT
TRBV7-9	many	TRBJ2-3	TRBD1	CASTPGQGASDTQYF	TGTGCCAGCACCCCGGGACAGGGGGCTTCTGATACGCAGTATTTT
TRBV5-4	few	TRBJ2-1	TRBD2	CASSLGGGEIYYNEQFF	TGTGCCAGCAGCTTGGGCGGGGGAGAGATTTATTACAATGAGCAGTTCTTC
TRBV7-9	-	TRBJ2-1	-	CASSFSRVAYNEQFF	TGTGCCAGCAGCTTTAGCCGGGTAGCCTACAATGAGCAGTTCTTC
TRBV2	once	TRBJ1-4	-	CASSASGTTREKLFF	TGTGCCAGCAGTGCCTCCGGGACTACACGGGAAAAACTGTTTTTT
TRBV12-3/TRBV12-4	many	TRBJ1-1	-	CASSPGHRNTEAFF	TGTGCCAGCAGTCCCGGTCACAGGAACACTGAAGCTTTCTTT
TRBV2	-	TRBJ1-1	-	CASSERRYTEAFF	TGTGCCAGCAGTGAGAGGAGGTACACTGAAGCTTTCTTT
TRBV12-3/TRBV12-4	few	TRBJ1-6	-	CATRRDPDYNSPLHF	TGTGCCACCCGCCGGGATCCCGATTATAATTCACCCCTCCACTTT
TRBV5-1	many	TRBJ1-4	TRBD1	CASSFRGGGGGEKLFF	TGCGCCAGCAGCTTCCGAGGAGGGGGCGGGGGTGAAAAACTGTTTTTT
TRBV28	-	TRBJ2-5	TRBD2	CASSTGGRETQYF	TGTGCCAGCAGCACGGGCGGGAGAGAGACCCAGTACTTC
TRBV12-3/TRBV12-4	-	TRBJ1-5	-	CASSRLGEPQHF	TGTGCCAGCAGCAGGCTTGGTGAGCCCCAGCATTTT
TRBV7-9	-	TRBJ2-1	-	CASSPNPSSDYNEQFF	TGTGCCAGCAGCCCCAATCCCTCGAGCGATTACAATGAGCAGTTCTTC
TRBV7-2	few	TRBJ2-7	-	CASSREGGGSSYEQYF	TGTGCCAGCAGCCGCGAGGGGGGCGGGAGTTCCTACGAGCAGTACTTC
TRBV29-1	-	TRBJ1-1	-	CGGFTSEAFF	TGCGGTGGGTTCACCTCTGAAGCTTTCTTT
TRBV7-2	-	TRBJ2-1	-	CASSLAGTRSYNEQFF	TGTGCCAGCAGCTTGGCGGGGACCCGTTCCTACAATGAGCAGTTCTTC
TRBV20-1	few	TRBJ2-2	-	CSAPAQANTGELFF	TGCAGTGCGCCGGCTCAGGCGAACACCGGGGAGCTGTTTTTT
TRBV12-3/TRBV12-4	many	TRBJ1-4	TRBD1	CASSLNRGREKLFF	TGTGCCAGCAGTTTAAACAGGGGGCGTGAAAAACTGTTTTTT
TRBV3-1	-	TRBJ2-1	TRBD2	CASSQERLARNNEQFF	TGTGCCAGCAGCCAAGAAAGACTAGCGCGAAACAATGAGCAGTTCTTC
TRBV7-2	few	TRBJ1-2	-	CASSPFGESLGYTF	TGTGCCAGCAGCCCCTTCGGGGAGAGTCTTGGCTACACCTTC
TRBV3-1	few	TRBJ2-7	-	CASSPRASSYEQYF	TGTGCCAGCAGCCCAAGGGCGAGCTCCTACGAGCAGTACTTC
TRBV7-9	few	TRBJ2-7	-	CASTLTVSYEQYF	TGTGCCAGCACCTTGACAGTCTCCTACGAGCAGTACTTC
TRBV20-1	few	TRBJ1-2	TRBD1	CSARDPRDRGIYGYTF	TGCAGTGCTAGAGATCCCCGGGACAGGGGGATCTATGGCTACACCTTC
TRBV28	many	TRBJ2-7	TRBD1	CAIMGQAYEQYF	TGTGCCATCATGGGACAGGCGTACGAGCAGTACTTC
TRBV6-5	-	TRBJ2-7	-	CASSYTGLIGTSYEQYF	TGTGCCAGCAGTTACACGGGACTCATAGGCACATCCTACGAGCAGTACTTC
TRBV5-1	few	TRBJ2-7	-	CASSFTAAPPREQYF	TGCGCCAGCAGCTTCACAGCGGCACCCCCTAGGGAGCAGTACTTC
TRBV5-1	few	TRBJ2-4	TRBD2	CASSLMRGGDKNIQYF	TGCGCCAGCAGCTTAATGCGGGGGGGAGACAAAAACATTCAGTACTTC
TRBV5-1	-	TRBJ2-1	TRBD2	CASSSGTSALPGEQFF	TGCGCCAGCAGCTCCGGGACTAGCGCTCTGCCGGGTGAGCAGTTCTTC
TRBV19	-	TRBJ1-1	TRBD1	CASSTGQGANTEAFF	TGTGCCAGTAGTACCGGACAGGGCGCGAACACTGAAGCTTTCTTT
TRBV7-9	-	TRBJ2-5	-	CASGRGDSLRKTQYF	TGTGCCAGCGGGAGGGGGGACAGCCTGAGGAAGACCCAGTACTTC
TRBV10-3	few	TRBJ2-7	TRBD1	CAISEPGQGNSYEQYF	TGTGCCATCAGTGAGCCGGGACAGGGAAACTCCTACGAGCAGTACTTC
TRBV20-1	-	TRBJ1-1	-	CSTRWGQNTEAFF	TGCAGTACACGATGGGGACAGAACACTGAAGCTTTCTTT
TRBV12-3/TRBV12-4	-	TRBJ2-2	-	CASSFPNTGELFF	TGTGCCAGCAGTTTCCCCAACACCGGGGAGCTGTTTTTT
TRBV6-5	many	TRBJ1-1	-	CASSYSPGRTEAFF	TGTGCCAGCAGTTACTCGCCAGGGAGGACTGAAGCTTTCTTT
TRBV2	-	TRBJ1-1	TRBD1	CASSRGGQGAGEAFF	TGTGCCAGCAGCCGGGGTGGACAGGGGGCGGGTGAAGCTTTCTTT
TRBV7-2	-	TRBJ2-1	-	CASSLNVGRGSYNEQFF	TGTGCCAGCAGCTTAAACGTCGGACGTGGGTCCTACAATGAGCAGTTCTTC
TRBV12-3/TRBV12-4	few	TRBJ2-1	TRBD1	CASSQLTGVIFNEQFF	TGTGCCAGCAGCCAACTCACAGGGGTGATATTCAATGAGCAGTTCTTC